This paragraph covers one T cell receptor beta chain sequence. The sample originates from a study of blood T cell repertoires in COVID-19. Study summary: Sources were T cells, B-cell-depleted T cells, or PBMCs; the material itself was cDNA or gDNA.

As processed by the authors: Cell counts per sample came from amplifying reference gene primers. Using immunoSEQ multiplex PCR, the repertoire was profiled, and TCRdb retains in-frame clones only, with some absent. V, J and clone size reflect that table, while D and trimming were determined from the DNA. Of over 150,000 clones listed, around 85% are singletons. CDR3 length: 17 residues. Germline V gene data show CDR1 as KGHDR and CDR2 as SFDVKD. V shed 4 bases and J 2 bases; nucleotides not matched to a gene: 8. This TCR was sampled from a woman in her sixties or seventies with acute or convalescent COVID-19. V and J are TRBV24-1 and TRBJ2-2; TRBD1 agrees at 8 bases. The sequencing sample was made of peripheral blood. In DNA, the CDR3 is TGTGCCACCAGTGAAGTCCAGGGGGCGCTTAACACCGGGGAGCTGTTTTTT. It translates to CATSEVQGALNTGELFF.